A single sample gave rise to the 18 T cell receptor beta chains below, sequenced in a study of blood T cell repertoires in COVID-19. Assay: immunoSEQ multiplex PCR; the TCRdb copy retains only in-frame clones and omits some. The sample yields almost 250,000 clones, roughly 85% seen once. Material: PBMCs or T cells enriched from blood (not recorded which). Receptor source: a woman between 45 and 60 years old with acute COVID-19.

J is TRBJ1-5 and V is TRBV12-5; TRBD1 agrees at 7 bases. Germline assignment: CDR1 LGHNT and CDR2 FRNRAP. V was clipped by 6 bases and J by 2 bases; unmatched bases: 10. This CDR3 spans 16 amino acids. This CDR3 is CASGPRQGTGNQPQHF. The CDR3 region has the DNA TGTGCTAGTGGCCCTCGGCAGGGGACAGGCAATCAGCCCCAGCATTTT.

This chain uses TRBV23-1 with TRBJ1-2; possibly TRBD1 for D (6 bases). TRBV23-1 is marked as an open reading frame, function uncertain. Deletions cut 0 bases from V and 0 bases from J, with 8 bases between. The CDR3 has 15 amino acids. As DNA, the CDR3 is TGCGCCAGCAGTCAATCCTACAGGGCTAACTATGGCTACACCTTC. Translated: CASSQSYRANYGYTF.

The rearrangement uses TRBV11-2 and TRBJ2-7; the match to TRBD2 covers 9 bases. Germline V gives CDR1 SGHAT, CDR2 FQNNGV. With V trimmed by 5 bases and J by 5 bases, 13 bases remained unmatched. This CDR3 is 16 amino acids long. DNA of the CDR3: TGTGCCAGCAGCATTACCGCGGGGGGGGCCCAGGACGAGCAGTACTTC. It translates to CASSITAGGAQDEQYF.

This chain connects TRBV10-2 to TRBJ1-2, with D hard to call. Germline V gene sequence: CDR1 WSHSY, CDR2 SAAADI. The CDR3 is 17 amino acids. Deletions cut 7 bases from V and 1 base from J, with 22 bases between. CDR3 bases: TGCGCCAGCAAGGAGAGGGTAATTTTCCACGATAACTATGGCTACACCTTC. Residues: CASKERVIFHDNYGYTF.

The chain joins TRBV5-6 to TRBJ2-5, with TRBD2 identical over 11 bases. J was trimmed by 5 bases and V by 2 bases; bases with no gene match: 11. Per the germline V gene, CDR1 is SGHDT and CDR2 is YYEEEE. The CDR3 loop spans 17 amino acids. The chain's CDR3 is CASSFELAGVRQETQYF. In DNA, the CDR3 is TGTGCCAGCAGCTTTGAACTAGCGGGGGTACGGCAGGAGACCCAGTACTTC.

This chain uses TRBV7-8 with TRBJ1-2; 8 bases fit TRBD1. Losses at the gene ends were 5 bases for V and 5 bases for J; bases not matched to a gene: 10. The CDR3 sequence is 15 residues long. Germline CDR1 is SGHVS and CDR2 is FQNEAQ. The CDR3 bases are TGTGCCAGCAGCCGATTCGATACAGGGGGTTATGGCTACACCTTC. Amino acids: CASSRFDTGGYGYTF.

The chain has TRBV5-6 and TRBJ1-3; D is perhaps TRBD1 (5 bases). Trimming shortened V by 2 bases and J by 0 bases, and 9 bases separated the two germline ends. Germline V CDR1 and CDR2: SGHDT, YYEEEE. The CDR3 is made up of 15 amino acids. CDR3 amino acids: CASSFRRGSGNTIYF. CDR3 in DNA: TGTGCCAGCAGCTTTCGTAGGGGCTCTGGAAACACCATATATTTT.

The chain carries TRBV7-7 and TRBJ2-1, with TRBD2 identical over 9 bases. This CDR3 comprises 16 residues. Trimming took 5 bases from V and 4 from J; bases not matched to a gene: 9. Germline V gene sequence: CDR1 SSHAT, CDR2 FNYEAQ (reference sequence). CDR3 protein: CASSPLGRGGYNEQFF. CDR3 sequence (DNA): TGTGCCAGCAGCCCCCTCGGGCGGGGGGGATACAATGAGCAGTTCTTC.

In DNA form, the CDR3 reads TGTGCCAGCAGCTCCCTACCATTGACAGGGCGCTTGGAGAATGAGCAGTTCTTC. Its protein product is CASSSLPLTGRLENEQFF. V usage is TRBV7-2 and J usage is TRBJ2-1, with 7 nucleotides matching TRBD1. The V gene end was trimmed by 4 bases and the J gene end by 7 bases; junction bases not matched to a gene: 19. The CDR3 spans 18 residues. Germline V gene data show CDR1 as SGHTA and CDR2 as FQGNSA.

The rearrangement uses TRBV2 and TRBJ1-6; a weak D match, TRBD1 (6 bases). The V end was cut by 7 bases, the J end by 2 bases, with 12 bases between. This CDR3 contains 15 residues. Germline CDR1 reads SNHLY; CDR2 reads FYNNEI. In nucleotides, the CDR3 is TGTGCCAGCACTTCCCGGACAGCCTATAATTCACCCCTCCACTTT. It yields the protein CASTSRTAYNSPLHF.

The CDR3 nucleotides are TGTGCCAGCACCCTCCATGAAAAGGGGGCTAGGACTGAAGCTTTCTTT. Translation gives CASTLHEKGARTEAFF. The genes are TRBV7-9 and TRBJ1-1; 7 bases are shared with TRBD1. The V and J ends lost 7 bases and 5 bases, in that order; junction bases with no gene match: 16. The CDR3 has 16 amino acids. Germline CDR1 is SEHNR and CDR2 is FQNEAQ (reference sequence).

This chain joins TRBV7-2 and TRBJ2-4; D gene ambiguous. The V gene lost 0 bases and the J gene lost 4 bases, with 7 bases spanning the gap. CDR3 length: 14 amino acids. The germline V gene has CDR1 SGHTA and CDR2 FQGNSA. The CDR3 loop is CASSLARTKNIQYF. The CDR3 nucleotides are TGTGCCAGCAGCTTAGCGCGAACGAAAAACATTCAGTACTTC.

The chain recombines TRBV7-2 with TRBJ1-6, with 8 positions matching TRBD1. The germline CDR1 and CDR2 sequences are SGHTA and FQGNSA. The junction had 4 bases not matched to a gene; V was cut back by 5 bases and J by 4 bases. The CDR3 length is 15 residues. This CDR3 reads CASSTGQGYNSPLHF. The DNA for the CDR3 is TGTGCCAGCAGCACTGGACAGGGTTATAATTCACCCCTCCACTTT.

This clone was recorded once. The V call is TRBV6-2 or TRBV6-3, the J call TRBJ1-1; 10 bases fit TRBD1. The CDR3 is 15 residues long. Germline lookup yields CDR1 MNHEY and CDR2 SVGEGT. With 6 bases clipped from V and 3 bases from J, the junction kept 7 bases outside the gene matches. The CDR3 reads CASSPRTGGYTEAFF. In DNA, the CDR3 is TGTGCCAGCAGCCCGAGGACAGGGGGGTACACTGAAGCTTTCTTT.

This clone was seen a single time. V and J are TRBV9 and TRBJ1-2; possible D gene TRBD1, 6 bases. Germline V gives CDR1 SGDLS, CDR2 YYNGEE. This CDR3 spans 14 amino acids. V was shortened by 3 bases and J by 2 bases, with 11 bases between the two germline ends. Here the CDR3 reads CASSGQVANYGYTF. CDR3 coding DNA: TGTGCCAGCAGCGGACAGGTGGCAAACTATGGCTACACCTTC. Full variable domain (remainder filled in from reference TRBV9 and TRBJ1-2): DSGVTQTPKHLITATGQRVTLRCSPRSGDLSVYWYQQSLDQGLQFLIQYYNGEERAKGNILERFSAQQFPDLHSELNLSSLELGDSALYFCASSGQVANYGYTFGSGTRLTVV.

The chain uses TRBV3-1 (or the pseudogene TRBV3-2) and TRBJ1-6, with 7 bases aligning to TRBD1. The CDR3 extends over 16 amino acids. V dropped 0 bases and J dropped 7; count of bases not matched to a gene: 6. Germline V CDR1 and CDR2: LGHDT, YNNKEL (reference sequence). CDR3 nucleotides: TGTGCCAGCAGCCAAGATCTCGGGACAGCAAATTCACCCCTCCACTTT. Residues: CASSQDLGTANSPLHF.

V usage is TRBV4-3 and J usage is TRBJ1-1; 8 nucleotides line up with TRBD1. The V and J ends lost 1 base and 0 bases, in that order; junction bases with no gene match: 10. This CDR3 comprises 18 residues. Germline V CDR1 and CDR2: LGHNA, YSLEER. This chain's CDR3 is CASSQARVETGVNTEAFF. CDR3 DNA sequence: TGCGCCAGCAGCCAAGCTAGGGTGGAGACAGGGGTGAACACTGAAGCTTTCTTT.

The V call is TRBV28, the J call TRBJ1-2; D call uncertain. V lost 3 bases, J lost 5 bases, and 13 bases lay in between. This CDR3 has 14 amino acids. From germline, CDR1 is MDHEN and CDR2 SYDVKM. In nucleotides, the CDR3 is TGTGCCAGCAGTTTTCACGGGGTAGGATATGGCTACACCTTC. Encoded protein: CASSFHGVGYGYTF.